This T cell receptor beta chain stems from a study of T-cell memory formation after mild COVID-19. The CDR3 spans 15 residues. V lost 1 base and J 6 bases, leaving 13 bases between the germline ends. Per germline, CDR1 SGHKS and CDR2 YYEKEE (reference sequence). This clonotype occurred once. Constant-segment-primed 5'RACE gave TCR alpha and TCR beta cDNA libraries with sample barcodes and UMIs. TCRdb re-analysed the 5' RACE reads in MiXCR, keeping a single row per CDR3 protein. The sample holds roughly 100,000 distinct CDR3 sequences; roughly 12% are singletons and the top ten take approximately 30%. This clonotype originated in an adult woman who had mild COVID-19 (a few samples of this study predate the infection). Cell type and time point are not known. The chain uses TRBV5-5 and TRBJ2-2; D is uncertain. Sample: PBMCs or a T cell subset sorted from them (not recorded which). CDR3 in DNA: TGTGCCAGCAGCTTGAGGGTCGTGTTTGCCGGGGAGCTGTTTTTT. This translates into CASSLRVVFAGELFF.